The clone carrying this T cell receptor (beta chain) was recorded at least ten times. Its cognate antigen is unknown. This entry comes from a study of spatial heterogeneity in lung cancer. Study-level background: A consistent excess of beta-chain over alpha-chain sequences was detected. Tumor-region TCR transcript counts correlated strongly with a T cell module score from matched bulk RNA-seq. Study results and limitations: Within tumors, counts of expanded alpha and beta TCRs tracked tumor mutation counts.

Noted time point: sample taken at primary tumor resection. Untreated early-stage non-small cell lung cancer patients, about 70 in total, were the donors. Whole RNA obtained from tumor, nontumor lung or frozen PBMC underwent sequencing without sorting. TCRdb recomputed calls from the 5' RACE reads with MiXCR, one row per CDR3 protein. The sample contains tens of thousands of distinct CDR3 sequences, 4% to 5.5% of which appear only once. This CDR3 spans 13 amino acids. Germline V CDR1 and CDR2: SQVTM, ANQGSEA. Trimming left V 3 bases short and J 3 bases short, with 10 bases between. The material was lung tumor tissue, obtained at surgery. This TCR was sampled from a male donor with early-stage non-small cell lung cancer. The chain joins TRBV29-1 to TRBJ2-3; D may be TRBD1 (6 bases). As DNA, the CDR3 is TGCAGCGTTGACGGACAGTCTACAGATACGCAGTATTTT. This sequence encodes CSVDGQSTDTQYF.